These T cell receptor beta chains were read from a single sample in a study of cytomegalovirus exposure and HLA in healthy donors. Method: immunoSEQ multiplex PCR; TCRdb's copy keeps in-frame clones and lacks some. Of 74,000 or so clones detected, around 80% appear once; the ten largest clones hold around 3.2%. The sequenced sample was PBMCs. The receptors shown here come from a man in his forties or fifties in good health and CMV-seropositive. Both conserved end residues are part of each CDR3. D genes are given only for firm matches. Only some rows state a clone size, as once, few, many or a class for expanded clones.

clone size: .
J gene: TRBJ2-7
V gene: TRBV5-1
D gene: TRBD1
CDR3 protein: CASSLGTGHYEQYF
CDR3 DNA: TGCGCCAGCAGCCTGGGGACAGGGCACTACGAGCAGTACTTC

clone size: .
J gene: TRBJ2-7
V gene: TRBV7-3
D gene: .
CDR3 protein: CASSLAGEGVYEQYF
CDR3 DNA: TGTGCCAGCAGCCTCGCTGGGGAGGGGGTCTACGAGCAGTACTTC

clone size: .
J gene: TRBJ1-1
V gene: TRBV5-6
D gene: .
CDR3 protein: CASSLAVRFSETEAFF
CDR3 DNA: TGTGCCAGCAGCTTGGCCGTGAGGTTTTCTGAGACTGAAGCTTTCTTT

clone size: .
J gene: TRBJ2-7
V gene: TRBV11-3
D gene: TRBD2
CDR3 protein: CASSFSGRPYEQYF
CDR3 DNA: TGTGCCAGCAGCTTTAGCGGGAGACCCTACGAGCAGTACTTC

clone size: .
J gene: TRBJ2-3
V gene: TRBV11-3
D gene: .
CDR3 protein: CASNLQGTDTQYF
CDR3 DNA: TGTGCCAGCAACCTTCAGGGTACAGATACGCAGTATTTT

clone size: .
J gene: TRBJ1-1
V gene: TRBV5-6
D gene: .
CDR3 protein: CASSLGTWDTEAFF
CDR3 DNA: TGTGCCAGCAGCTTGGGGACATGGGACACTGAAGCTTTCTTT

clone size: .
J gene: TRBJ2-2
V gene: TRBV9
D gene: TRBD1
CDR3 protein: CASSSGTGTGELFF
CDR3 DNA: TGTGCCAGCAGCTCCGGGACAGGGACCGGGGAGCTGTTTTTT

clone size: .
J gene: TRBJ2-3
V gene: TRBV20-1
D gene: .
CDR3 protein: CSSYSTDTQYF
CDR3 DNA: TGCAGTTCCTATAGCACAGATACGCAGTATTTT

clone size: .
J gene: TRBJ2-1
V gene: TRBV7-3
D gene: TRBD2
CDR3 protein: CASSLNRGGYNEQFF
CDR3 DNA: TGTGCCAGCAGCTTGAACCGGGGGGGGTACAATGAGCAGTTCTTC

clone size: .
J gene: TRBJ1-2
V gene: TRBV2
D gene: TRBD1
CDR3 protein: CARTGAGYGYTF
CDR3 DNA: TGTGCCAGGACAGGGGCAGGCTATGGCTACACCTTC

clone size: .
J gene: TRBJ2-2
V gene: TRBV6-5
D gene: .
CDR3 protein: CATSDSTLNTGELFF
CDR3 DNA: TGTGCCACCAGTGACTCCACCCTAAACACCGGGGAGCTGTTTTTT

clone size: .
J gene: TRBJ1-3
V gene: TRBV19
D gene: TRBD1
CDR3 protein: CASSWTGEYILGNTIYF
CDR3 DNA: TGTGCCAGTAGTTGGACAGGGGAATACATCCTTGGAAACACCATATATTTT

clone size: .
J gene: TRBJ2-7
V gene: TRBV4-1
D gene: .
CDR3 protein: CASSQDSDWRYEQYF
CDR3 DNA: TGCGCCAGCAGCCAAGATTCGGACTGGCGCTACGAGCAGTACTTC

clone size: .
J gene: TRBJ2-7
V gene: TRBV7-9
D gene: TRBD1
CDR3 protein: CASSSGRDRQYEQYF
CDR3 DNA: TGTGCCAGCAGCTCGGGAAGGGACAGGCAGTACGAGCAGTACTTC

clone size: .
J gene: TRBJ1-1
V gene: TRBV5-1
D gene: .
CDR3 protein: CASTPLGGVTEAFF
CDR3 DNA: TGCGCCAGCACCCCGCTAGGGGGGGTCACTGAAGCTTTCTTT

clone size: .
J gene: TRBJ2-3
V gene: TRBV7-9
D gene: TRBD2
CDR3 protein: CASGRLAGSLTDTQYF
CDR3 DNA: TGTGCCAGCGGGCGGTTAGCGGGGAGCCTCACAGATACGCAGTATTTT

clone size: .
J gene: TRBJ2-7
V gene: TRBV10-3
D gene: .
CDR3 protein: CAISERVPYEQYF
CDR3 DNA: TGTGCCATCAGTGAGCGGGTCCCCTACGAGCAGTACTTC

clone size: .
J gene: TRBJ2-3
V gene: TRBV11-1
D gene: TRBD2
CDR3 protein: CASSLARGSGDTQYF
CDR3 DNA: TGTGCCAGCAGCTTAGCGCGCGGGAGCGGAGATACGCAGTATTTT

clone size: .
J gene: TRBJ2-7
V gene: TRBV28
D gene: TRBD1
CDR3 protein: CASSSSRTGRRPGFYEQYF
CDR3 DNA: TGTGCCAGCAGTTCTTCCAGGACAGGGCGGCGTCCGGGGTTCTACGAGCAGTACTTC

clone size: .
J gene: TRBJ2-7
V gene: TRBV5-4
D gene: TRBD2
CDR3 protein: CASSSVGGGHSYEQYF
CDR3 DNA: TGTGCCAGCAGCTCTGTCGGGGGGGGACACTCCTACGAGCAGTACTTC

clone size: .
J gene: TRBJ2-1
V gene: TRBV6-4
D gene: .
CDR3 protein: CASSEEGQGKNNEQFF
CDR3 DNA: TGTGCCAGCAGTGAGGAGGGGCAAGGGAAAAACAATGAGCAGTTCTTC

clone size: .
J gene: TRBJ2-2
V gene: TRBV7-2
D gene: .
CDR3 protein: CASSLALLPVAGELFF
CDR3 DNA: TGTGCCAGCAGCTTAGCTCTGCTGCCGGTCGCCGGGGAGCTGTTTTTT

clone size: .
J gene: TRBJ2-7
V gene: TRBV4-1
D gene: TRBD1
CDR3 protein: CASSQDRTGREQYF
CDR3 DNA: TGCGCCAGCAGCCAAGATCGGACAGGGCGGGAGCAGTACTTC

clone size: .
J gene: TRBJ2-7
V gene: TRBV7-2
D gene: TRBD1
CDR3 protein: CASNVATRTGSYEQYF
CDR3 DNA: TGTGCCAGTAATGTGGCAACTAGGACAGGGTCCTACGAGCAGTACTTC

clone size: .
J gene: TRBJ1-2
V gene: TRBV6-5
D gene: .
CDR3 protein: CASSYSMTETYGYTF
CDR3 DNA: TGTGCCAGCAGTTACTCGATGACAGAAACCTATGGCTACACCTTC

clone size: .
J gene: TRBJ1-6
V gene: TRBV18
D gene: TRBD1
CDR3 protein: CASSPRDRGAYNSPLHF
CDR3 DNA: TGTGCCAGCTCCCCCCGCGACAGGGGCGCCTATAATTCACCCCTCCACTTT

clone size: .
J gene: TRBJ1-3
V gene: TRBV30
D gene: .
CDR3 protein: CAWRVASGNTIYF
CDR3 DNA: TGTGCCTGGAGGGTAGCCTCTGGAAACACCATATATTTT

clone size: .
J gene: TRBJ2-3
V gene: TRBV11-3
D gene: TRBD2
CDR3 protein: CASSLEGWGREGGATQYF
CDR3 DNA: TGTGCCAGCAGCTTAGAGGGGTGGGGGCGGGAGGGGGGAGCCACGCAGTATTTT

clone size: once
J gene: TRBJ2-7
V gene: TRBV9
D gene: .
CDR3 protein: CASSPRTGSPYEQYF
CDR3 DNA: TGTGCCAGCAGCCCTCGGACGGGGTCCCCCTACGAGCAGTACTTC

clone size: .
J gene: TRBJ2-3
V gene: TRBV5-1
D gene: .
CDR3 protein: CASSFADTQYF
CDR3 DNA: TGCGCCAGCAGCTTCGCAGATACGCAGTATTTT

clone size: .
J gene: TRBJ2-1
V gene: TRBV18
D gene: TRBD1
CDR3 protein: CASSRPTGGQGEQFF
CDR3 DNA: TGTGCCAGCTCACGCCCCACAGGGGGCCAGGGGGAGCAGTTCTTC

clone size: .
J gene: TRBJ2-1
V gene: TRBV10-1
D gene: TRBD2
CDR3 protein: CASSETAGGPYEQFF
CDR3 DNA: TGCGCCAGCAGTGAGACAGCGGGAGGGCCCTATGAGCAGTTCTTC

clone size: .
J gene: TRBJ2-3
V gene: TRBV7-2
D gene: TRBD2
CDR3 protein: CASSLAPSGGGTDTQYF
CDR3 DNA: TGTGCCAGCAGCTTAGCCCCTAGCGGAGGTGGCACAGATACGCAGTATTTT

clone size: .
J gene: TRBJ2-5
V gene: TRBV7-7
D gene: .
CDR3 protein: CASSLDPGETQYF
CDR3 DNA: TGTGCTAGCAGCTTAGACCCAGGGGAGACCCAGTACTTC

clone size: .
J gene: TRBJ1-3
V gene: TRBV4-1
D gene: .
CDR3 protein: CASSQVPGEGSSIYF
CDR3 DNA: TGCGCCAGCAGCCAAGTACCCGGAGAGGGTTCTTCGATATATTTT

clone size: .
J gene: TRBJ2-4
V gene: TRBV5-1
D gene: TRBD1
CDR3 protein: CASSLGQGALAKNSQYF
CDR3 DNA: TGCGCCAGCAGCTTGGGACAGGGGGCGCTTGCCAAAAACAGTCAGTACTTC